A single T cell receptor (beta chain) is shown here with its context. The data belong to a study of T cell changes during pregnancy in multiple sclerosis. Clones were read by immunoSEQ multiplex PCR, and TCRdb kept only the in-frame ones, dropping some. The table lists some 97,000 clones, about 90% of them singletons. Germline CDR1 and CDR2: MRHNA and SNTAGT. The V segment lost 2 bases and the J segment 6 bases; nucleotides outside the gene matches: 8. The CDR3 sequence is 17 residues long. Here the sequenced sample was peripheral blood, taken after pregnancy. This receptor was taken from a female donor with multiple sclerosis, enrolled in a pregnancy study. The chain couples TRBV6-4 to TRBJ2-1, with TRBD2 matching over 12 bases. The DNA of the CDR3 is TGTGCCAGCAGTGACGCTAGCGGGAGGGCCTTTGGCAATGAGCAGTTCTTC. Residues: CASSDASGRAFGNEQFF.